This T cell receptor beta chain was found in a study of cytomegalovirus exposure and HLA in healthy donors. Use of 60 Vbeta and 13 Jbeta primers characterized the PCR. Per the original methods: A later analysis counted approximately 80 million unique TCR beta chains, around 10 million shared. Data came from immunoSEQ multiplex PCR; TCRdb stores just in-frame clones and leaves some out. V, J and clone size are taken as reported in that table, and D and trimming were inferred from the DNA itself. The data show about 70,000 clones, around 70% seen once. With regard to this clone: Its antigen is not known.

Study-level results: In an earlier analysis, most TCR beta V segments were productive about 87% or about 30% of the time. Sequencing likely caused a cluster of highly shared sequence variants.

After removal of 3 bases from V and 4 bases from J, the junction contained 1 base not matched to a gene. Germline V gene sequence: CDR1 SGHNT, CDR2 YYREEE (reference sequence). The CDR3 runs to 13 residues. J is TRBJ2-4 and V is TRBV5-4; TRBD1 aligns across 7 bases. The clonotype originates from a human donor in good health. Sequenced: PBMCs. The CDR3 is CASSSQGKNIQYF. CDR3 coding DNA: TGTGCCAGCAGCTCACAGGGGAAAAACATTCAGTACTTC.